The subject of this entry is one T cell receptor (beta chain). Antigen: not known. The data originate from a study of OX40 agonist ivuxolimab in advanced cancers. Study in general: Ivuxolimab is a fully human IgG2 antibody that activates OX40 (CD134). Mean age around 60 years, range 23 to 79; 82.7% male. Overall study results and limits: CD8+ T cells (on average) carried more expanded clones than CD4+ T cells.

CDR1 and CDR2 from the germline V gene are MDHEN and SYDVKM. V lost 6 bases, J lost 3 bases, and 6 bases lay in between. The CDR3 spans 11 residues. Data came from immunoSEQ multiplex PCR; TCRdb stores just in-frame clones and leaves some out. The table lists 80,000 or so clones, roughly nine tenths of them singletons, with about 0.2% in the top ten. The TCR comes from an adult with an advanced solid tumor such as melanoma, head and neck, liver or kidney cancer. The chain recombines TRBV28 with TRBJ2-7; no definite D call. Sequencing used CD4+ or CD8+ T cells sorted from blood, obtained in a trial of the OX40 agonist ivuxolimab. The CDR3 DNA follows: TGTGCCAGCAGCCGCTACTACGAGCAGTACTTC. It encodes CASSRYYEQYF.